The TCR beta chain under discussion was sequenced for a study of OX40 agonist ivuxolimab in advanced cancers. The J segment lost 7 bases and the V segment lost 3 bases, leaving 15 bases of the junction unmatched. Germline assignment: CDR1 LNHDA and CDR2 SQIVND (reference sequence). This CDR3 region has 17 residues. At cycle 4 day 1, cycle 7 day 1, and baseline, blood was sampled. Sequencing was performed with immunoSEQ multiplex PCR; in TCRdb, only in-frame clones are kept and a portion is missing. The repertoire holds about 76,000 clones, with 85% to 90% as singletons. The clonotype was recovered from an adult with an advanced solid tumor such as melanoma, head and neck, liver or kidney cancer. V usage is TRBV19 and J usage is TRBJ2-7; 10 bases agree with TRBD1. This specimen was CD4+ or CD8+ T cells sorted from blood, taken in a trial of the OX40 agonist ivuxolimab. CDR3 sequence reads: CASSMEGQGLARREQYF. CDR3 nucleotide sequence: TGTGCCAGTAGTATGGAGGGACAGGGGTTGGCTCGGCGGGAGCAGTACTTC.